What follows is one TCR beta chain and its context. Its antigen target is currently unknown. No quality values exist for individual bases; no much larger clone is one base distant. The data were taken from a study of cytomegalovirus exposure and HLA in healthy donors (dated by TCRdb to the late 2010s). About the study as a whole: An earlier analysis of some 600 of the donors reported approximately 260 Gb of sequence data and around 100 million unique TCR beta sequences obtained from about 179 million T cells. About 300 gigabases of sequencing data and 80 million or so unique TCR sequences were included in an early release covering about 600 HLA-typed donors. Of the approximately 400 genotyped donors, approximately 83% fell in the genetic ancestry cluster associated with self-reported Caucasian donors. The study aimed to test whether signatures of past pathogen exposure could be identified by cataloging public T cell receptors. The study used immunosequencing to profile the T cell repertoires of 666 subjects and linked those repertoires to cytomegalovirus serostatus. A separate validation cohort of over a hundred different subjects was used in addition to the 666-subject first cohort. To predict cytomegalovirus infection status, the study combined high-throughput TCR immunosequencing, statistical association of individual TCRs with disease status, and machine learning. A later analysis re-analyzed previously published TCR beta repertoires from 550 to 700 donors and added high-resolution HLA genotyping to study TCR occurrence patterns. The later analysis used no new phenotypic data to find candidate immune exposures, relying instead on TCR beta sequences and their occurrence across donors. An earlier analysis of approximately 500 of the donors applied high-throughput TCR beta sequencing to assess whether each TCR beta V gene segment acted as functional or pseudogenic. Donor age, sex, ethnicity and CMV serostatus were compiled alongside the repertoire data. A later genetic analysis took genome-wide SNP genotypes for about three fifths of the 666 donors and used that subset as a discovery cohort. All discovery cohort repertoires had been generated on a single sequencing platform. Both class I and class II loci were covered by HLA typing, at four-digit resolution. Typing coverage differed by locus: A, B, C, DRB1 and DQB1 were typed in roughly 620-630 donors, DQA1 in 500 to 550, DPA1 in around 600, and DPB1 in around 440. Roughly 5 DR-DQ haplotypes were handled as single units for association and clustering because linkage in the cohort was strong. On average, about 240,000 unique TCR beta nucleotide sequences were sequenced per donor among 350 to 400 genotyped donors of the cohort, with roughly 20% of those sequences being non-productive.

The paper's findings and limits, for the study overall: Linkage disequilibrium might explain the correlated functional status among segregating V segments, but an unknown experimental factor could not be ruled out. The study listed 150 to 200 TCR beta chains as associated with cytomegalovirus. Only TCR beta chains were sequenced in this cohort, and the absence of alpha or paired-chain data limited detectable features. In a later analysis, HLA-associated TCR beta chains showed more clonal expansion and lower generation probabilities than non-associated chains that were equally common. It was suggested by the authors that the approach could potentially be generalized to other disease states and immunological phenotypes. V-gene and J-gene trimming of TCR beta chains was associated with a missense DCLRE1C variant in a later genetic analysis, and the association was replicated in an independent cohort. Because counts were too low, roughly 16 rarely observed V segments, including chromosome 9 orphons, were left out of the earlier analysis of a few hundred of the donors. Because HLA typing was unavailable for some donors at each locus, only the typed subset was used in association tests. While some public TCRs were present in many individuals, most TCR sequences turned up only very rarely across donors. Roughly uniform sequencing depth across donors was assumed in presence/absence analyses, although this assumption may not hold. According to a later genetic analysis, donors in an Asian-associated ancestry cluster had fewer N-insertions in productive TCRs than the approximately 630-donor mean. A later analysis found that TCR association rates varied across HLA loci, with DRB1 alleles showing the most associated TCRs and HLA-C alleles the fewest. A later analysis reported that several top co-occurrence clusters appeared linked to parvovirus B19, influenza, CMV and Epstein-Barr virus. In an earlier analysis of about 540 of the donors, most TCR beta V segments were observed in productive rearrangements about 90% or about 30% of the time, broadly matching IMGT annotations. When HLA alleles, especially DR and DQ, strongly co-occurred, attributing TCR associations to individual alleles was difficult. A later analysis found that most CMV-associated TCR beta chains appeared HLA-restricted, with HLA associations seemingly driven largely by CMV exposure. Some IMGT-functional V segments, including TRBV6-2 and TRBV6-3, could not be told apart with the 87-base-pair reads, so those segments were excluded. The classifier was reported to diagnose cytomegalovirus status with high specificity and sensitivity in both the original cohort and the validation cohort. A further reported finding was that TCR beta sequences accurately predicted the HLA-A and HLA-B alleles for most subjects in the first cohort. The sequencing pipeline was judged likely to have produced a cluster of highly shared sequence variants as a technical artifact. A later analysis associated 15,000 or so TCR beta sequences with specific HLA alleles at a false discovery rate of 0.05. In vitro tests confirmed that a few of the cytomegalovirus-associated TCR beta chains recognize cytomegalovirus antigens. CMV serostatus was the only immune exposure information available for the cohort.

The method was the immunoSEQ multiplex PCR assay. A mixture of 60 forward primers for TCR Vbeta segments and 13 reverse primers for TCR Jbeta segments was used in the multiplex PCR. The CDR3 region of rearranged TCR beta genes was amplified from genomic DNA with a multiplex PCR assay. Amplified TCR beta libraries were sequenced as 87-base-pair reads on the Illumina HiSeq System. The authors' pipeline ran thus. A later analysis counted some 74 million unique TCR beta chains across the 670 or so repertoires, and roughly 9.9 million of these chains were shared by at least two donors. A nearest-neighbor algorithm error-corrected the raw reads and collapsed the reads into unique sequences, merging closely related sequences to remove PCR and sequencing errors. V, D and J gene segments were assigned by aligning CDR3 sequences to IMGT reference sequences. For a sequence to be retained, a match of at least six nucleotides was required to both a V gene segment and a J gene segment. A rearrangement was called productive if the CDR3 had no stop codons and remained in frame with V and J, and every other rearrangement was called non-productive. Following IMGT convention, CDR3 was defined as the stretch from the second conserved V-encoded cysteine up to the conserved J-encoded phenylalanine. The earlier analysis of 450 to 750 of the donors excluded any sequence lacking an unambiguous match to a single V gene segment. An earlier analysis of just under 600 of the donors called V segments functional above 56.7% productive rearrangements and segregating when the between-donor standard deviation exceeded 5%. A statistical classification framework was developed to diagnose cytomegalovirus status using the catalog of TCR beta chain sequences. A later analysis assigned V and J genes by comparing TCR nucleotide sequences with IMGT/GENE-DB human TR gene sequences. The TCRdist pipeline was used in a later analysis to assign CDR3 sequences and most-parsimonious VDJ recombination scenarios. In a later analysis, every TCR beta chain was defined by the combination of its CDR3 amino acid sequence and its V-gene family, and reads without a unique V-gene family were dropped. A later analysis removed roughly 590 highly shared, low-generation-probability nucleotide sequences to deal with suspected cross-contamination and a sequencing artifact. In a later analysis, a clonal expansion index was calculated for each public chain from normalized within-repertoire ranks of inferred template counts. Generation probabilities in a later analysis came from a VDJ recombination model fitted to out-of-frame rearrangements, and those results were checked against IGoR. In a later analysis, hypergeometric tests were used to score TCR-TCR, TCR-HLA and TCR-CMV co-occurrence, with a repertoire-size bias correction applied to TCR pairs. False discovery rates were estimated in a later analysis by permuting HLA or CMV assignments 20 times. A later analysis grouped co-occurring TCRs with DBSCAN, adding TCRdist sequence similarity when clustering within HLA-allele-positive subsets. Co-occurrence clustering excluded repertoires with fewer than 30,000 or more than 120,000 public chains, plus five with anomalous nucleotide sharing. The table was pulled from immuneACCESS by TCRdb, which kept in-frame rearrangements only. Such tables lose some clones; where checked, under half of the loss comes from unresolved V genes, and the rest has no known cause. V and J calls and clone size are those listed in that table; D and trimming were worked out from the DNA. This sample holds about 160,000 clones; approximately 82% were observed only once. The ten most abundant clones make up around 8% of the sample.

The germline V gene encodes CDR1 SGDLS and CDR2 YYNGEE. The V end loses 6 bases and the J end loses 5 bases, and a stretch of 12 bases separates them. The CDR3 numbers 13 residues from cysteine through phenylalanine. Only the CDR3 part of the read is kept: 39 bases, read in frame from the first base. The cohort consisted of hundreds of healthy bone marrow donors. All cohort members were sampled while nominally healthy, although unrecorded immune exposures were likely present. The donor tested CMV seropositive and was one of the 289 seropositive cohort members. A peripheral blood sample was provided by each donor, and peripheral blood mononuclear cells were used for TCR beta sequencing. Genomic DNA was extracted from the blood cell samples with the Qiagen DNeasy Blood Extraction Kit.

The clonotype originates from a male donor in good health and CMV-seropositive. The chain joins TRBV9 to TRBJ2-1, and perhaps TRBD1 as D gene, on 5 matching bases. The sequenced material came from PBMCs. Here is the DNA: TGTGCCAGCATCCCGCAGGGAAACAATGAGCAGTTCTTC. Translated, this gives CASIPQGNNEQFF.